This T cell receptor (beta chain) was identified during a study of shared clonotypes between healthy human individuals. Study conclusions and caveats: Apart from blood, nothing was sampled; tissue repertoires likely differ.

Germline-derived CDR1 and CDR2 are SQVTM and ANQGSEA. V trimming: 7 bases; J trimming: 7 bases; junction bases outside the gene matches: 6. This CDR3 is 13 amino acids long. For this clone: Its antigen is unknown.

Sorted subsets were amplified in replicate PCRs using 200 ng DNA, around 30,000 T cell genomes. As originally analysed: Junction-only sequences without quality scores came from ImmunoSEQ, so filtering differed. Generated by immunoSEQ multiplex PCR, the TCRdb table keeps only in-frame clones and is missing some. V, J and clone size are taken as reported in that table, and D and trimming were inferred from the DNA itself. The sample includes a few million clones, 85% to 95% seen only once; the top ten take about 0.39%. This receptor was identified in a man aged 18-30 years in good health. Some clones in this sample may be carry-over from other donors' samples. Sequencing input: naive CD4+ T cells from PBMCs. Stated subset: CD45RA+ positively selected. The gene calls are TRBV29-1 and TRBJ1-5, with TRBD1 matching 11 bases. The CDR3 reads CSGTGGFGQPQHF. The CDR3 region has the DNA TGCAGCGGGACAGGGGGCTTTGGGCAGCCCCAGCATTTT.